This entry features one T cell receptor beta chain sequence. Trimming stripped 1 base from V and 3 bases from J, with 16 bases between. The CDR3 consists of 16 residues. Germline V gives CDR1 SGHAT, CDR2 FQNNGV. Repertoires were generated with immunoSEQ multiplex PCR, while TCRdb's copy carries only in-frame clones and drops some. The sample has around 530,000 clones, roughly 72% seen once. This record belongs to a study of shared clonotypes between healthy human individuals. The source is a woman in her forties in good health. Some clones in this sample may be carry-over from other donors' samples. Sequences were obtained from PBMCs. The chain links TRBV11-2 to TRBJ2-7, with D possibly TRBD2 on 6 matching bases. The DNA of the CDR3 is TGTGCCAGCAGCTTAGGGGGAGGAGGGGAGATCTACGAGCAGTACTTC. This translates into CASSLGGGGEIYEQYF. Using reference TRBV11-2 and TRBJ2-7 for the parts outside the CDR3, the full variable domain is EAGVAQSPRYKIIEKRQSVAFWCNPISGHATLYWYQQILGQGPKLLIQFQNNGVVDDSQLPKDRFSAERLKGVDSTLKIQPAKLEDSAVYLCASSLGGGGEIYEQYFGPGTRLTVT.